A selection of T cell receptor beta chains follows, all from one sample in a study of identical twins. One entry per CDR3 protein, called by TCRdb with MiXCR from the 5' RACE reads. There are around 1.7 million distinct CDR3 sequences in the sample; about 32% occur only once, and approximately 0.29% lies in the top ten. The specimen was cord blood. The receptor source for this set is a newborn girl in good health. CDR3s leave out the opening cysteine and the closing phenylalanine or tryptophan.

V gene,CDR3 length,J gene,CDR3 protein
TRBV4-1,15,TRBJ2-5,ASSEGIQAVSQETQY
TRBV25-1,13,TRBJ2-7,ASSRQGAPSYEQY
TRBV9,15,TRBJ2-2,ASSVGKRAFNTGELF
TRBV4-2,14,TRBJ2-1,ASSQAAESSYNEQF
TRBV7-2,12,TRBJ1-1,ASSPHGLNTEAF
TRBV11-1,14,TRBJ2-7,ASSLTQRKRRNEQY
TRBV20-1,10,TRBJ2-7,SGMQDSYEQY
TRBV3-1,13,-,ASSRSGTSSNEQY
TRBV20-1,11,TRBJ1-2,SIVTSSNYGYT
TRBV20-1,12,TRBJ1-1,SASPSTGDTEAF
TRBV9,15,-,ASSVFIGTSSYNEQY
TRBV20-1,11,TRBJ2-3,SACKRETDTQY
TRBV7-2,14,TRBJ2-1,ASSPLGVLPYNEQF
TRBV7-9,13,TRBJ2-3,ASSLDNRAADTQY
TRBV12-3/TRBV12-4,11,TRBJ2-1,ASRTSGKHEQF
TRBV10-3,12,TRBJ1-1,ATSEGQGRTEAF
TRBV28,13,TRBJ2-3,ASSFPPGRTDTQY
TRBV20-1,12,TRBJ2-7,SARTPGGSYEQY
TRBV12-3/TRBV12-4,13,TRBJ2-5,ASSSRQGRGETQY
TRBV16,11,TRBJ2-7,ASSHGRRGEQY
TRBV12-3/TRBV12-4,14,TRBJ1-5,ASIRIRGHKDQPQH
TRBV12-3/TRBV12-4,9,TRBJ1-1,ASSFRREAF
TRBV28,13,TRBJ1-2,ASTGQGRWGYGYT
TRBV3-1,11,TRBJ2-1,ASSHGGLNEQF
TRBV11-2,15,TRBJ1-1,ASSLVPRGGLNTEAF
TRBV27,12,TRBJ1-6,ASSLWGHNSPLH
TRBV2,14,TRBJ2-4,ASSERYGEAKNIQY
TRBV7-2,12,TRBJ2-7,ASSLGGWSYEQY
TRBV20-1,13,TRBJ2-1,SSRVLGSSYNEQF
TRBV2,9,TRBJ1-4,ASSPEGKLF
TRBV7-2,13,TRBJ2-7,ASSFGLAAGYEQY
TRBV2,12,TRBJ2-3,ASSVVGLADTQY
TRBV5-8,14,TRBJ2-5,ASRRFQGRRQETQY
TRBV6-1,12,TRBJ2-1,ASLSSSSYNEQF
TRBV10-3,14,TRBJ2-4,AISESTSGRLKEQY
TRBV21-1,13,TRBJ2-7,ASSPEGGRAYEQY
TRBV4-1,13,TRBJ2-5,ASSLYSRVQETQY
TRBV5-1,14,TRBJ2-2,ASYRGQKVSTGELF
TRBV29-1,12,TRBJ2-4,SVTGGRNKNIQY
TRBV20-1,12,TRBJ1-5,SARGRGSNQPQH
TRBV28,13,TRBJ2-2,ASSPPRMTTGELF
TRBV3-1,13,TRBJ1-2,ASSQDSAGNYGYT
TRBV20-1,12,TRBJ2-3,SAILAGPWDTQY
TRBV19,11,TRBJ2-1,ASSIGSVNEQF
TRBV6-6,11,TRBJ1-2,ASRQGSNYGYT
TRBV27,11,TRBJ2-3,ASSLYYTDTQY
TRBV3-1,12,TRBJ1-2,ASSQVRRFYGYT
TRBV7-2,12,TRBJ2-5,ASSAGLAYETPY
TRBV28,11,TRBJ1-1,AGRPGTLTEAF
TRBV4-1,14,TRBJ2-5,ASSQEMASGSVEQY
TRBV20-1,12,TRBJ2-7,SARDQGPPYEQY
TRBV6-6,14,TRBJ1-5,ASSPRRDRINQPQH
TRBV11-1,9,TRBJ1-2,ASSLGTEYT
TRBV18,16,TRBJ1-4,ASSFGSLNTAYNEKLF
TRBV5-1,13,TRBJ2-5,ASSLVGTAQETQY